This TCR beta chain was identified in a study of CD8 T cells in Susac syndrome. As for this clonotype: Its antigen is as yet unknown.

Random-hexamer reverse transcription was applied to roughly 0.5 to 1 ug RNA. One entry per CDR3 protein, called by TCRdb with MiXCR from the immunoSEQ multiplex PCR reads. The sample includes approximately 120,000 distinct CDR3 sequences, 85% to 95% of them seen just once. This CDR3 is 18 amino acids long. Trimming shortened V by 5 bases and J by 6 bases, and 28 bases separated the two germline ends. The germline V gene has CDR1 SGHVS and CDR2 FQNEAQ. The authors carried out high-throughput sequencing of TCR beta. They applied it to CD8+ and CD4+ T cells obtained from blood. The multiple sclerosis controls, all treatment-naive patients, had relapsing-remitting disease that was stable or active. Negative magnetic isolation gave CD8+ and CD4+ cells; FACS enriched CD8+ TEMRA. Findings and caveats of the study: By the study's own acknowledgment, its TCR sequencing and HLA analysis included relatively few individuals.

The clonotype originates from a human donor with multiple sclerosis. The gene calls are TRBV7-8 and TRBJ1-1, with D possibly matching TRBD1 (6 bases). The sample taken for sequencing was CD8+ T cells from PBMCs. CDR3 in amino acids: CASSERPPGRGFSPEAFF. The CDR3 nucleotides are TGTGCCAGCAGCGAAAGGCCCCCGGGCAGGGGATTTTCGCCTGAAGCTTTCTTT.